This record looks at one TCR beta chain sequence and its context. Its specificity is not known. This PCR relied on a set of 60 Vbeta primers and 13 Jbeta primers. The data were produced by immunoSEQ multiplex PCR, yet TCRdb's version contains in-frame clones alone and is incomplete. The repertoire holds 100,000 to 120,000 clones, with roughly 12% as singletons. This specimen belongs to a study of cytomegalovirus exposure and HLA in healthy donors. The wider study: Of 398 genotyped donors, more than 75% clustered with self-reported Caucasian donors. The study, taken as a whole, reports: Immune exposure was documented only through CMV serostatus.

From germline, CDR1 is SGHRS and CDR2 YFSETQ. This CDR3 has 15 amino acids. Germline trimming cut 4 bases from V and 2 bases from J; bases unmatched to any gene: 3. V and J are TRBV5-1 and TRBJ2-7; 13 positions agree with TRBD2. The source of this sequence is a middle-aged man in good health and CMV-seropositive. Sample: PBMCs. CDR3 loop: CASSATSGRAYEQYF. CDR3 sequence (DNA): TGCGCCAGCAGCGCTACTAGCGGGAGGGCCTACGAGCAGTACTTC.